A selection of T cell receptor beta chains follows, all from one sample in a study of Ad26.COV2.S vaccination and SARS-CoV-2 variants. The protocol was immunoSEQ multiplex PCR, while the TCRdb copy is restricted to in-frame clones and leaves out a portion. The sample lists approximately 300,000 clones, around 83% occurring once. This specimen was peripheral blood, taken in a trial of Ad26.COV2.S vaccine versus placebo. Receptor source: a person between 18 and 60 years old who received the Ad26.COV2.S COVID-19 vaccine or a placebo. Each CDR3 is given without its conserved first and last residue. The order of the fields is J gene, clone size, V gene, D gene, CDR3 protein. The D gene is left open where the match is weak. Some rows mark clone size as missing; the rest say once, few, many or name a class of expanded clone.

TRBJ2-1,-,TRBV27,-,ASSFVGYGENEQF
TRBJ1-2,-,TRBV7-9,-,ASRGADYGYT
TRBJ2-5,-,TRBV7-6,-,ASSLGWAETQY
TRBJ1-2,-,TRBV12-3/TRBV12-4,-,ASSWGAGGGYT
TRBJ2-6,-,TRBV11-2,-,ASSLEGGGSGANVLT
TRBJ1-2,-,TRBV4-1,-,ASSQDGPDGYT
TRBJ1-1,-,TRBV9,-,ASSVGGSTEAF
TRBJ2-1,-,TRBV6-5,TRBD1,ASQRDRAFPEQF
TRBJ1-2,-,TRBV7-8,TRBD1,ASSLGPDRGRAGYT
TRBJ1-2,-,TRBV19,-,ASSIGQGASEGYT
TRBJ2-1,-,TRBV19,TRBD1,ASRRMTGGGNEQF
TRBJ2-1,few,TRBV5-1,TRBD2,ASSLMAGVSYNEQF
TRBJ1-2,-,TRBV5-4,-,ASSSPGGAGNGYT
TRBJ1-6,-,TRBV9,-,ASSGDKGQSSYNSPLH
TRBJ2-7,-,TRBV3-1/TRBV3-2,-,ASSQDRGRHSYEQY
TRBJ2-7,-,TRBV6-2/TRBV6-3,-,ASSYAPGYEQY
TRBJ2-2,once,TRBV7-6,-,ASSLGFGQLKTNTGELF
TRBJ1-1,-,TRBV15,-,ATSRDRGEEAF
TRBJ2-4,once,TRBV5-6,TRBD2,ASSWGLAGGKDIQY
TRBJ2-5,-,TRBV6-4,TRBD1,ASSAPAQGEGETQY
TRBJ1-4,many,TRBV23-1,-,ASSQTSAAVYEKLF
TRBJ1-1,-,TRBV5-6,-,ASSLGSMNTEAF
TRBJ2-2,once,TRBV5-1,-,ASSMTSLNTGELF
TRBJ2-6,-,TRBV7-2,-,ASSLRAKMGKSGANVLT
TRBJ2-7,-,TRBV2,-,ASSEWGSSYEQY
TRBJ1-2,-,TRBV7-9,-,ASSYNYGYT
TRBJ1-1,-,TRBV18,TRBD1,ASSPLTTTRGGNTEAF
TRBJ1-1,-,TRBV5-4,-,ASSPSTGNTEAF
TRBJ1-5,-,TRBV27,TRBD1,ASSPARWDRATYSNQPQH
TRBJ2-3,-,TRBV6-1,TRBD2,ASSAGLAGGTDTQY
TRBJ2-6,-,TRBV4-3,-,ASSQVQGEFGANVLT
TRBJ2-1,-,TRBV20-1,-,SASPIGTGTNSYNEQF
TRBJ2-5,once,TRBV15,-,ATSRDRVQETQY
TRBJ2-1,once,TRBV29-1,TRBD1,SVRDRSSYNEQF
TRBJ1-1,-,TRBV11-2,-,ASSFGQGYTEAF
TRBJ2-7,-,TRBV19,TRBD1,ASSAGTGGRYEQY
TRBJ1-2,-,TRBV7-9,TRBD1,ASRPGTGIEYGYT
TRBJ1-6,-,TRBV5-6,-,ASSLDPSGNSPLH
TRBJ2-6,-,TRBV6-5,-,ATIQDSGANVLT
TRBJ2-6,-,TRBV27,-,ASTRTVGSGANVLT
TRBJ2-1,-,TRBV7-6,-,ASSLGGSYNEQF
TRBJ1-1,-,TRBV28,-,ASQSQAKAF
TRBJ1-6,-,TRBV7-2,-,ASTVPQLGSPLH
TRBJ2-1,-,TRBV15,-,ATSRALGAPSPSSYNEQF
TRBJ1-5,-,TRBV28,-,ASGEPIRPQH
TRBJ2-7,-,TRBV10-3,-,AISESTAKTYEQY
TRBJ1-6,-,TRBV11-2,-,ASSLGGGSEFYNSPLH
TRBJ1-5,-,TRBV6-1,-,ASSEWGPGPQH
TRBJ1-3,few,TRBV6-5,TRBD1,ASRRGQVGNTIY
TRBJ1-2,once,TRBV18,TRBD1,ASSLGTGNRDGYT
TRBJ2-5,-,TRBV28,-,ASSLLGRTYQETQY
TRBJ1-2,once,TRBV6-5,-,ASNQDRGYGYT
TRBJ1-2,-,TRBV25-1,-,ASRPQARDGYT